The 13 T cell receptor beta chains listed next were all sequenced from one sample in a study of T cells after yellow fever vaccination. A single record per CDR3 protein comes from TCRdb applying MiXCR to the 5' RACE reads. Here the sample spans about 500,000 distinct CDR3 sequences, less than 20% being singletons. The sample was PBMCs, taken 4 to 5 days after the first yellow fever vaccination. These receptors were obtained from a man in his late teens or twenties who received the YFV17D yellow fever vaccine.

The J gene is TRBJ1-1, the V gene TRBV7-9, with D perhaps TRBD1 (5 bases). V gave up 5 bases and J gave up 4 bases, with 14 bases separating them. This CDR3 is 14 amino acids long. The V gene's germline CDR1 is SEHNR and CDR2 FQNEAQ (reference sequence). The CDR3 DNA reads as TGTGCCAGCAGCCCTTTAGTCGGGGGCACTGAAGCTTTCTTT. Translated: CASSPLVGGTEAFF. The complete variable domain, with remaining parts taken from reference TRBV7-9 and TRBJ1-1, reads DTGVSQNPRHKITKRGQNVTFRCDPISEHNRLYWYRQTLGQGPEFLTYFQNEAQLEKSRLLSDRFSAERPKGSFSTLEIQRTEQGDSAMYLCASSPLVGGTEAFFGQGTRLTVV.

The chain links TRBV5-4 to TRBJ2-6; D unresolved. V was clipped by 2 bases and J by 4 bases, with 16 bases between them. The CDR3 contains 17 residues. Germline V gives CDR1 SGHNT, CDR2 YYREEE (reference sequence). The CDR3 region has the DNA TGTGCCAGCAGCTTTACCGGCCTTGCGAGAGGGGCCAACGTCCTGACTTTC. Translating it yields CASSFTGLARGANVLTF.

This chain connects TRBV9 to TRBJ1-2, with 9 bases lining up with TRBD1. The germline CDR1 and CDR2 sequences are SGDLS and YYNGEE. The CDR3 consists of 14 residues. V was pared by 0 bases and J by 3 bases, with 0 bases of the junction left unmatched. As DNA, the CDR3 is TGTGCCAGCAGCGTAGGACAGGGGGACTATGGCTACACCTTC. Residues: CASSVGQGDYGYTF.

The rearrangement links TRBV6-1 to TRBJ2-2; TRBD1 agrees at 9 bases. Looked up from germline, CDR1 is MNHNS and CDR2 is SASEGT. J lost 4 bases, V lost 6 bases, and 6 bases had no gene match. This CDR3 is 15 amino acids long. CDR3 sequence: CASRGGDRATGELFF. DNA for the CDR3: TGTGCCAGCAGGGGGGGGGACAGGGCCACCGGGGAGCTGTTTTTT.

The chain uses TRBV4-1 and TRBJ1-1; D not certain. Germline V gene sequence: CDR1 MGHRA, CDR2 YSYEKL. CDR3 length equals 15 residues. V was trimmed by 1 base and J by 0 bases, leaving 9 bases between them. The CDR3 bases are TGCGCCAGCAGCCAAGCATTTGGGGTGAACACTGAAGCTTTCTTT. Translating gives CASSQAFGVNTEAFF.

V and J are TRBV29-1 and TRBJ2-7; D may be TRBD1 or TRBD2 (5 bases each). CDR1 SQVTM and CDR2 ANQGSEA come from the germline V gene. V shed 6 bases and J shed 2 bases, with 17 bases lying between them. The CDR3 extends over 14 amino acids. Written as DNA, the CDR3 is TGCAGCGTGAGGGGCGGTGAGGGAGCCTACGAGCAGTACTTC. This translates into CSVRGGEGAYEQYF.

This clonotype was detected only a few times. This chain links TRBV7-2 with TRBJ2-7; no definite D call. The germline V and J ends were trimmed by 6 bases and 4 bases, with 10 bases remaining between them. Germline CDR1 SGHTA, CDR2 FQGNSA. The CDR3 is made up of 12 amino acids. The CDR3 DNA reads TGTGCCAGCAGTTGGGGATCGTACGAGCAGTACTTC. It is translated as CASSWGSYEQYF.

In the case of this clonotype: The junction differs from germline at one of its ends, possibly a read error. V usage is TRBV7-9 and J usage is TRBJ2-1, with TRBD1 as a possible D gene (5 bases). Germline-derived CDR1 and CDR2 are SEHNR and FQNEAQ (reference sequence). The CDR3 contains 15 residues. Here the CDR3 reads CASSSNRISYNKQFF. CDR3 bases: TGTGCCAGCAGCTCGAACAGGATTTCCTACAATAAGCAGTTCTTC.

V and J are TRBV5-4 and TRBJ1-1; no definite D call. The CDR3 spans 14 residues. CDR1 is SGHNT, CDR2 YYREEE, per germline (reference sequence). The V end lost 2 bases, the J end lost 5 bases, and 13 bases lay between the germline ends. CDR3: CASSLDGGGTEAFF. The CDR3 DNA follows: TGTGCCAGCAGCTTAGACGGTGGAGGGACTGAAGCTTTCTTT.

There are a few counts of this clonotype. V is TRBV10-3 and J is TRBJ2-3; tentatively, D is TRBD2 (6 bases). The CDR3 length is 14 residues. Trimming removed 5 bases from V and 4 bases from J, with 13 bases in between. Per germline, CDR1 ENHRY and CDR2 SYGVKD. CDR3 protein: CAISLAGIPDTQYF. The CDR3 DNA reads as TGTGCCATCAGTCTGGCGGGGATCCCAGATACGCAGTATTTT.

This sequence joins TRBV5-6 and TRBJ1-1; the match to TRBD1 covers 9 bases. V gave up 4 bases and J gave up 5 bases; unmatched junction bases: 9. Germline values: CDR1 SGHDT, CDR2 YYEEEE. CDR3 length: 15 residues. This CDR3 is CASSLRDREDTEAFF. As DNA, the CDR3 is TGTGCCAGCAGCCTCCGGGACAGGGAGGATACTGAAGCTTTCTTT.

This clonotype was recorded at least ten times. The gene calls are TRBV6-2 or TRBV6-3 and TRBJ2-5, with D unresolved. The length of the CDR3 is 14 residues. Germline CDR1 and CDR2: MNHEY and SVGEGT. The V end was cut by 1 base, the J end by 5 bases, with 11 bases between. The CDR3: CASSYWTASETQYF. In DNA form, the CDR3 reads TGTGCCAGCAGTTACTGGACCGCCTCTGAGACCCAGTACTTC.

This clonotype was found a few times. This chain connects TRBV20-1 to TRBJ2-5; possible D gene TRBD2, 6 bases. V dropped 6 bases and J dropped 9 bases, with 23 bases sitting between them. The CDR3 totals 14 residues. Germline CDR1 is DFQATT and CDR2 is SNEGSKA (reference sequence). The CDR3 DNA reads as TGCAGTGCCCGTCGACTAGATTCCGATTTTTCCCAGTACTTC. Encoded protein: CSARRLDSDFSQYF.